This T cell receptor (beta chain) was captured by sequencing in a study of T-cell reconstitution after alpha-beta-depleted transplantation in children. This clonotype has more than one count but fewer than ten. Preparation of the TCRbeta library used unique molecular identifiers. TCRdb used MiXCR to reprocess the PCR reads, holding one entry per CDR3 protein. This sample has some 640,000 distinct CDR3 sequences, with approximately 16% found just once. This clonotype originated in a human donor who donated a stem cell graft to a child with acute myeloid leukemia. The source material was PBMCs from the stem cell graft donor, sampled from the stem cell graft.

CDR3 protein: CASSYLRGADTGELFF. The CDR3 nucleotides are TGTGCCAGCAGTTACCTAAGAGGGGCGGACACCGGGGAGCTGTTTTTT. The V and J genes are TRBV6-5 and TRBJ2-2; D might be TRBD1 or TRBD2, each matching 5 bases. V dropped 2 bases and J dropped 3 bases, with 13 bases sitting between them. There are 16 residues in the CDR3. Germline V gene data show CDR1 as MNHEY and CDR2 as SVGAGI.